This entry concerns a single T cell receptor (beta chain). This sample is part of a study of OX40 agonist ivuxolimab in advanced cancers. Trimming pared 5 bases from V and 10 bases from J, leaving 20 bases between. Germline CDR1 reads KGHSH; CDR2 reads LQKENI. The CDR3 totals 14 residues. Method: immunoSEQ multiplex PCR; TCRdb's copy keeps in-frame clones and lacks some. In the table there are more than 50,000 clones, approximately 83% of which are singletons. This chain joins TRBV18 and TRBJ1-1, with a weak D call TRBD1 (5 bases). The source material was CD4+ or CD8+ T cells sorted from blood, sampled in a trial of the OX40 agonist ivuxolimab. This TCR was sampled from an adult with an advanced solid tumor such as melanoma, head and neck, liver or kidney cancer. CDR3 DNA: TGTGCCAGCTCAATCCGGGGGGAAACACTGATAGCTTTCTTT. Protein: CASSIRGETLIAFF.